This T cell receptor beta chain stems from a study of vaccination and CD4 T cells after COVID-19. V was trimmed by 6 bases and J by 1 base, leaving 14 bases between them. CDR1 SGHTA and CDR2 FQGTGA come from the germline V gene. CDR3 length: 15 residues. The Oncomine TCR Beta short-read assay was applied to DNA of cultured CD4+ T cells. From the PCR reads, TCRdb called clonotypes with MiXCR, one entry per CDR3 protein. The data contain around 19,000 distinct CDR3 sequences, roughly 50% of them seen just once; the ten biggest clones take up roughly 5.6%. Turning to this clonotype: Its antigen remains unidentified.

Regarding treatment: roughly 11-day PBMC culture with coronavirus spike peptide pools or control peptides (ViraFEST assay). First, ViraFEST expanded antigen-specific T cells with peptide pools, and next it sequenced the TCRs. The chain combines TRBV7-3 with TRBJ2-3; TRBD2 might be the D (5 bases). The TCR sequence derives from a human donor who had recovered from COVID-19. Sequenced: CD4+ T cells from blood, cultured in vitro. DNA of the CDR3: TGTGCCAGCAGATCCCGGGCCGGGGGCACAGATACGCAGTATTTT. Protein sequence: CASRSRAGGTDTQYF.